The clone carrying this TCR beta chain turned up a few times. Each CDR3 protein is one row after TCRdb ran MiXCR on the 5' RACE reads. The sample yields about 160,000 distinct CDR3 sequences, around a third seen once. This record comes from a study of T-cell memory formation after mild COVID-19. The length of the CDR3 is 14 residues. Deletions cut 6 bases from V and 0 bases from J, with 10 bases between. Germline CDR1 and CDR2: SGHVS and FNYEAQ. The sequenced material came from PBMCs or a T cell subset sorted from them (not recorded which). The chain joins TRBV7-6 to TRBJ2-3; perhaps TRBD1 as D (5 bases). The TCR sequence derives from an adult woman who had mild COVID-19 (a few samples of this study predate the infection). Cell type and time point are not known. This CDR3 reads CASSWGTSTDTQYF. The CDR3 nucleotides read TGTGCCAGCAGTTGGGGCACTAGCACAGATACGCAGTATTTT.